The TCR beta chain under discussion was sequenced for a study of T cell repertoires in cytomegalovirus infection. Points from the study as a whole: The ex vivo response was dominated by HLA-C-restricted CMV-specific TCR beta clonotypes.

MiXCR was run by TCRdb on the reads, yielding one entry per CDR3 protein. The sample comprises under 850,000 distinct CDR3 sequences, roughly 36% of which are singletons, and about 2.8% rests with the top ten. The V gene's germline CDR1 is SGHVS and CDR2 FNYEAQ. The CDR3 consists of 17 residues. The V and J ends lost 1 base and 4 bases respectively, with 20 bases between them. Worth noting for this clonotype: Its antigen is not known.

The chain couples TRBV7-6 to TRBJ2-7; D gene ambiguous. The sample comprised PBMCs. This sequence originates from a human donor in good health (CMV status not recorded). Some clones in this sample may be carry-over from other donors' samples. This CDR3 reads CASSLDSSWTTPYEQYF. CDR3 in DNA: TGTGCCAGCAGCTTAGACTCGAGTTGGACGACCCCTTACGAGCAGTACTTC.